This TCR beta chain was identified during a study of blood T cell repertoires in COVID-19 (TCRdb year 2020). A note on the overall study: Samples covering the acute and convalescent phases of COVID-19 were provided by collaborators in the United States, Italy and Spain. The material from the prospective study consisted of cDNA or gDNA derived from T cells, B-cell-depleted T cells, or PBMCs. Subjects who had been exposed to COVID-19, were actively infected with it, or had recovered from it provided the deeply sampled blood TCRbeta repertoires that made up the dataset. The repertoires were released in a freely available public database intended as a resource for research on the immune response to SARS-CoV-2. Samples were obtained from the ongoing ImmuneRACE study (first 160 participants) and from 1,254 subjects provided by 6 global collaborators. Nearly every sample came with metadata listing a de-identified subject ID, COVID-19 status, age in years and sex. HLA class I and class II types, where available, came from metadata supplied by the sample provider rather than from assay-based typing.

Whole blood was collected in K2EDTA tubes by collaborating institutions according to the institutions' own protocols. For TCRbeta analysis, collaborators shipped samples as frozen whole blood, isolated PBMCs, or DNA extracted from either of those sample types. The study at large found these results: The amount of clinical and demographic metadata varied by source and participant and was provided uncurated.

TCRbeta CDR3 regions were amplified from genomic DNA by means of the immunoSEQ Assay, a bias-controlled multiplex PCR. The study's processing was this. Within the assay, amplification of reference gene primers was used to estimate how many nucleated cells each sample contained. To quantify the absolute abundance of each unique TCRbeta CDR3 rearrangement, sequence reads were collapsed and filtered. For each sample, productive Simpson clonality was calculated by taking the square root of Simpson's diversity index across productive rearrangements. Here the immuneACCESS table is served through TCRdb, limited to in-frame sequences with V and J called. Missing clones are a known gap in these copies; in checked studies unresolved V genes cover under half, and the rest lacks a known reason. V, J and clone size are taken as reported in that table, and D and trimming were inferred from the DNA itself. This sample comprises roughly 100,000 clones, about four fifths of them detected only once. Clones ranked in the top ten supply 12% of the sample.

The trim is 5 bases for V and 1 base for J, with a gap of 12 bases between the germline ends. The CDR3 contains 14 residues, cysteine and phenylalanine counted. This entry keeps only the CDR3 DNA: 42 bases, framed from base 1. CDR1 MNHEY and CDR2 SMNVEV were looked up in the germline V gene (reference sequence). Remarks on this clone: The target of this receptor is not known. It has no much larger one-base neighbor in the sample; base qualities were not kept.

The sequence joins TRBV27 to TRBJ2-7; the D gene is perhaps TRBD1, from 7 matching bases. Sequenced sample: peripheral blood. The TCR sequence derives from a human donor in a cohort sampled during active COVID-19. The DNA sequence is given as TGTGCCAGCAGTCCCCAGGGGGGTTCCTACGAGCAGTACTTC. Its translation is CASSPQGGSYEQYF.